The next 3 T cell receptor beta chains were all read from a single sample in a study of CD8 T cells in ankylosing spondylitis. MiXCR, applied by TCRdb to the 5' RACE reads, yields one record per CDR3 protein. Of around 340,000 distinct CDR3 sequences in the sample, 20% to 25% are singletons; the top ten hold around 12%. Sequenced material: blood, either unsorted or a sorted T cell fraction (not recorded which). Receptors were obtained from a male donor with ankylosing spondylitis or in good health (not recorded which).

The chain employs TRBV20-1 and TRBJ1-1; D is unresolved. The length of the CDR3 is 12 residues. The germline gives CDR1 DFQATT, CDR2 SNEGSKA (reference sequence). The V end lost 2 bases, the J end lost 4 bases, and 8 bases lay between the germline ends. The CDR3 is CSARKWGTEAFF. The CDR3, as DNA: TGCAGTGCTAGAAAGTGGGGCACTGAAGCTTTCTTT.

This chain connects TRBV7-2 to TRBJ2-5; TRBD2 is a possible D gene (6 bases). This CDR3 spans 15 amino acids. Per germline, CDR1 SGHTA and CDR2 FQGNSA. V lost 1 base and J lost 2, with 11 bases in between. The CDR3 nucleotides read TGTGCCAGCAGCTTAGTCGCGGGACCTCAAGAGACCCAGTACTTC. Translation: CASSLVAGPQETQYF.

This chain joins TRBV4-1 and TRBJ2-5; TRBD2 aligns across 7 bases. Germline assignment: CDR1 MGHRA and CDR2 YSYEKL. J gave up 5 bases and V 1 base, and 7 bases lay outside the gene matches. CDR3 length equals 15 residues. CDR3: CASSQAGGTVETQYF. In DNA form, the CDR3 reads TGCGCCAGCAGCCAAGCGGGGGGAACCGTCGAGACCCAGTACTTC.